Below are 5 T cell receptor beta chains sequenced from a single sample in a study of technical replicates of blood from several donors. The protocol was immunoSEQ multiplex PCR, while the TCRdb copy is restricted to in-frame clones and leaves out a portion. The sample carries around 80,000 clones, more than 95% recorded once. The sample consisted of T cells isolated from PBMCs. The origin of the receptors is a human donor in good health.

For the CDR3, the DNA is TGTGCCAGCAGCCCCGGGACTAGCGGGAGGAGGCGTGCAGATACGCAGTATTTT. Its translation: CASSPGTSGRRRADTQYF. The chain carries TRBV28 and TRBJ2-3, with TRBD2 matching 15 bases. V shed 6 bases, J shed 4 bases, and the junction held 11 bases outside the gene matches. This CDR3 has 18 amino acids. Germline CDR1 reads MDHEN; CDR2 reads SYDVKM.

The J gene is TRBJ2-3, the V gene TRBV6-6; 7 nucleotides line up with TRBD2. Unmatched junction bases numbered 4, after V lost 4 bases and J lost 9 bases. The CDR3 contains 12 residues. Germline V gene sequence: CDR1 MNHNY, CDR2 SVGAGI (reference sequence). The CDR3 spells CASSLSGATQYF. CDR3 DNA sequence: TGTGCCAGCAGTTTGAGCGGGGCCACGCAGTATTTT.

The rearrangement uses TRBV18 and TRBJ2-1, with D perhaps matching TRBD1 (6 bases). Trimming pared 3 bases from V and 2 bases from J, leaving 17 bases between. CDR3 length: 17 amino acids. Germline lookup yields CDR1 KGHSH and CDR2 LQKENI. CDR3: CASSPNAGTTTYNEQFF. The CDR3 coding sequence is TGTGCCAGCTCACCCAACGCCGGGACAACTACCTACAATGAGCAGTTCTTC.

The rearrangement links TRBV15 to TRBJ1-1, with D possibly being TRBD1 (6 bases). Germline assignment: CDR1 LNHNV and CDR2 YYDKDF (reference sequence). The CDR3 runs to 11 residues. V was shortened by 10 bases and J by 4 bases, with 10 bases between the two germline ends. The CDR3 spells CASRGFTEAFF. Here the CDR3 DNA reads TGTGCCAGTAGGGGGTTCACTGAAGCTTTCTTT.

V and J are TRBV28 and TRBJ1-2; D not certain. This CDR3 has 11 amino acids. V lost 4 bases, J lost 5 bases, and 5 bases lay in between. Germline assignment: CDR1 MDHEN and CDR2 SYDVKM. The CDR3 here is CASSSQYGYTF. The DNA of the CDR3 is TGTGCCAGCAGTTCACAATATGGCTACACCTTC.